This T cell receptor (beta chain) originates from a study of shared clonotypes between healthy human individuals. On the study more broadly: Each donor's CD8 memory used one plate, CD8 naive two, each CD4 subset three.

Positively selected for CCR7, the CD45RO-negative cells used as naive CD8 cells excluded terminally differentiated effector memory CD45RA+ cells. Healthy HIV-negative adults without recent acute infections or vaccinations served as donors. Note on this clone: Antigen unknown.

Points from the study as a whole: Some clonotypes were shared by all four sorted-subset donors, while others were not shared. The non-shared ones had lower generation probabilities than the shared ones.

Genomic DNA belonging to each subset was distributed in equal measure over several immunoSEQ plates. Method: immunoSEQ multiplex PCR; TCRdb's copy keeps in-frame clones and lacks some. The sample lists some 2.1 million clones, just under 95% occurring once. The CDR3 consists of 16 residues. The germline V gene has CDR1 MNHEY and CDR2 SVGAGI. The V segment lost 0 bases and the J segment 4 bases; nucleotides outside the gene matches: 6. V usage is TRBV6-5 and J usage is TRBJ1-1, with TRBD1 matching over 9 bases. The receptor was derived from a man between 18 and 35 years old in good health. Some clones in this sample may be carry-over from other donors' samples. Source material: naive CD8+ T cells from PBMCs. CDR3 sequence (DNA): TGTGCCAGCAGTTACTCACAGGACAGGGGATTCACTGAAGCTTTCTTT. The encoded protein is CASSYSQDRGFTEAFF.